Presented here are 14 T cell receptor beta chains from one specimen sequenced in a study of blood T cell repertoires in COVID-19. Method: immunoSEQ multiplex PCR; TCRdb's copy keeps in-frame clones and lacks some. The table records some 64,000 clones, roughly 78% of them present only once. Specimen: peripheral blood. Source of these receptors: a man in his sixties with COVID-19, enrolled during active disease.

This chain links TRBV5-6 with TRBJ1-1; the match to TRBD1 covers 9 bases. Trimming at V came to 0 bases and at J to 3 bases, leaving 3 bases not matched to a gene. There are 15 residues in the CDR3. The germline V gene encodes CDR1 SGHDT and CDR2 YYEEEE. CDR3 in DNA: TGTGCCAGCAGCTTGGCGGGACAGGGTTACACTGAAGCTTTCTTT. It encodes CASSLAGQGYTEAFF.

The rearrangement links TRBV5-4 to TRBJ2-3, with 8 positions matching TRBD2. Unmatched junction bases numbered 7, after V lost 4 bases and J lost 3 bases. The germline V gene encodes CDR1 SGHNT and CDR2 YYREEE (reference sequence). The CDR3 is 15 amino acids. The CDR3 DNA follows: TGTGCCAGCAGCATATTTAGCGGGGCAACAGATACGCAGTATTTT. This gives the protein CASSIFSGATDTQYF.

V and J are TRBV9 and TRBJ1-2; perhaps TRBD1 as D (5 bases). V was shortened by 0 bases and J by 10 bases, with 13 bases between the two germline ends. The CDR3 has 13 amino acids. The V gene's germline CDR1 is SGDLS and CDR2 YYNGEE. CDR3 loop: CASSVGGDPDYTF. CDR3 DNA sequence: TGTGCCAGCAGCGTAGGGGGGGATCCCGACTACACCTTC.

J is TRBJ2-1 and V is TRBV6-5; 7 bases map to TRBD1. V gave up 7 bases and J gave up 5 bases; unmatched junction bases: 8. This CDR3 contains 14 residues. Germline V gene lookup returns CDR1 MNHEY and CDR2 SVGAGI. The CDR3 DNA reads TGTGCCAGCATTTTAAGACAGGGACACAATGAGCAGTTCTTC. Translation gives CASILRQGHNEQFF.

J is TRBJ2-7 and V is TRBV5-1; TRBD2 aligns across 7 bases. The CDR3 covers 18 residues. J lost 0 bases, V lost 0 bases, and 12 bases had no gene match. Germline CDR1 SGHRS, CDR2 YFSETQ. The chain's CDR3 is CASSLGAPGRGTSYEQYF. CDR3 nucleotide sequence: TGCGCCAGCAGCTTGGGGGCCCCTGGGCGGGGGACCTCCTACGAGCAGTACTTC. Together with reference TRBV5-1 and TRBJ2-7, the CDR3 gives the full variable domain: KAGVTQTPRYLIKTRGQQVTLSCSPISGHRSVSWYQQTPGQGLQFLFEYFSETQRNKGNFPGRFSGRQFSNSRSEMNVSTLELGDSALYLCASSLGAPGRGTSYEQYFGPGTRLTVT.

The V call is TRBV5-1, the J call TRBJ1-1, with D possibly matching TRBD1 (6 bases). V dropped 4 bases and J dropped 5 bases, with 15 bases sitting between them. CDR3 length equals 14 residues. Germline-derived CDR1 and CDR2 are SGHRS and YFSETQ. CDR3 amino acids: CASSKQGLGTEAFF. For the CDR3, the DNA is TGCGCCAGCAGCAAACAGGGATTGGGGACTGAAGCTTTCTTT. Full variable domain (missing parts from reference TRBV5-1 and TRBJ1-1): KAGVTQTPRYLIKTRGQQVTLSCSPISGHRSVSWYQQTPGQGLQFLFEYFSETQRNKGNFPGRFSGRQFSNSRSEMNVSTLELGDSALYLCASSKQGLGTEAFFGQGTRLTVV.

V gene TRBV25-1 combines with J gene TRBJ2-7; D is undetermined. Trimming cost V 4 bases and J 5 bases, with 15 bases left between them. The germline V gene has CDR1 MGHDK and CDR2 SYGVNS. The CDR3 runs 14 residues. The CDR3: CASSAAGTRNEQYF. The CDR3, as DNA: TGTGCCAGCAGTGCTGCAGGCACTCGGAACGAGCAGTACTTC.

The chain carries TRBV24-1 and TRBJ1-1; D remains ambiguous. The V gene lost 2 bases and the J gene lost 1 base, with 4 bases spanning the gap. The CDR3 totals 13 residues. The germline gives CDR1 KGHDR, CDR2 SFDVKD. CDR3 DNA sequence: TGTGCCACCAGTGATTCGGGGAACACTGAAGCTTTCTTT. As protein: CATSDSGNTEAFF.

This clone was picked up a small number of times. The chain carries TRBV5-1 and TRBJ1-1; perhaps TRBD1 as D (5 bases). V lost 4 bases, J lost 0 bases, and 16 bases lay in between. CDR1 is SGHRS, CDR2 YFSETQ, per germline. The CDR3 totals 16 residues. CDR3 bases: TGCGCCAGCAGCGAATACGGGGGATGGGTGAACACTGAAGCTTTCTTT. Its protein product is CASSEYGGWVNTEAFF. Using reference TRBV5-1 and TRBJ1-1 for the parts outside the CDR3, the full variable domain is KAGVTQTPRYLIKTRGQQVTLSCSPISGHRSVSWYQQTPGQGLQFLFEYFSETQRNKGNFPGRFSGRQFSNSRSEMNVSTLELGDSALYLCASSEYGGWVNTEAFFGQGTRLTVV.

Comments on this clone: Relative to the germline gene, one junction end is altered; a read error may explain this. The gene calls are TRBV5-6 and TRBJ1-6; 7 positions match TRBD1. This CDR3 contains 14 residues. CDR1 is SGHDT, CDR2 YYEEEE, per germline. The CDR3 loop reads CASTLRGLISPLHF. CDR3 in DNA: TGTGCCAGCACCTTGAGGGGGCTTATTTCACCCCTCCACTTT.

The gene calls are TRBV10-2 and TRBJ1-3; D might be TRBD1 (6 bases). The CDR3 is 14 residues long. CDR1 and CDR2 from the germline V gene are WSHSY and SAAADI. The V end lost 10 bases, the J end lost 0 bases, and 13 bases lay between the germline ends. CDR3 protein: CATWDIYSGNTIYF. The CDR3, as DNA: TGCGCCACCTGGGACATTTACTCTGGAAACACCATATATTTT.

The chain has TRBV4-1 and TRBJ2-7; TRBD2 aligns across 9 bases. V was pared by 4 bases and J by 6 bases, with 7 bases of the junction left unmatched. Germline CDR1 and CDR2: MGHRA and YSYEKL. The CDR3 covers 14 residues. The CDR3 sequence is CASSRTTSGPEQYF. The CDR3 bases are TGCGCCAGCAGCCGGACGACTAGCGGCCCCGAGCAGTACTTC.

This chain uses TRBV5-4 with TRBJ1-2, with 7 bases that match TRBD1. This CDR3 is built from 14 residues. V lost 3 bases and J lost 4; bases outside the gene matches: 6. Germline V CDR1 and CDR2: SGHNT, YYREEE (reference sequence). This CDR3 is CASSYTGTVYGYTF. The DNA for the CDR3 is TGTGCCAGCAGCTACACCGGGACAGTCTATGGCTACACCTTC.

The rearrangement uses TRBV6-5 and TRBJ1-2; 7 bases match TRBD1. CDR3 length: 12 amino acids. Trimming at V came to 7 bases and at J to 6 bases, leaving 5 bases not matched to a gene. CDR1 MNHEY and CDR2 SVGAGI come from the germline V gene. CDR3: CASNSGGHGYTF. The CDR3 DNA is TGTGCCAGCAACTCAGGGGGGCATGGCTACACCTTC.